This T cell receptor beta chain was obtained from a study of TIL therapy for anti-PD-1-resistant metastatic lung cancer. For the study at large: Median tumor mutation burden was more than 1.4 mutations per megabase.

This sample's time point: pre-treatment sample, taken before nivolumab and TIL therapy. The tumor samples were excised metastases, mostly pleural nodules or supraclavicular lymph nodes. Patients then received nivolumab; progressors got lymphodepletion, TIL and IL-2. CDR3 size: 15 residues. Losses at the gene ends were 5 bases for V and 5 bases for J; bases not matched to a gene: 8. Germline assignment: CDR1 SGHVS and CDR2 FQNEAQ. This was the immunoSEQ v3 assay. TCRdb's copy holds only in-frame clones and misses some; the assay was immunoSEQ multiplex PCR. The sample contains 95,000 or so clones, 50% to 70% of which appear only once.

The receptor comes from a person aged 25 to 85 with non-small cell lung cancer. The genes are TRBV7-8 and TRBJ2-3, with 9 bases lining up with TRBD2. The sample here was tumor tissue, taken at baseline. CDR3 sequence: CASSRVAGARDTQYF. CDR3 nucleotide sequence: TGTGCCAGCAGCCGGGTAGCGGGGGCTAGAGATACGCAGTATTTT.